This is a list of T cell receptor beta chains from one sample in a study of T cell changes during pregnancy in multiple sclerosis. Assay: immunoSEQ multiplex PCR; the TCRdb copy retains only in-frame clones and omits some. The sample gives about 40,000 clones, nearly 90% of which show up once; approximately 1% is in the top ten. Source: CD4+ T cells from peripheral blood mononuclear cells, taken after pregnancy. These receptors originate from a female donor with multiple sclerosis, enrolled in a pregnancy study. The CDR3 runs from the conserved cysteine through the conserved F or W. A D gene is named only where the DNA matches it firmly. Some rows have no size entry. The others give once, few or many, or a class for an expanded clone.

CDR3 DNA: TGTGCCAGCAGCTTCGGGGTTGACCCTATGAACACTGAAGCTTTCTTT
CDR3 protein: CASSFGVDPMNTEAFF
D gene: -
clone size: -
V gene: TRBV5-5
J gene: TRBJ1-1

CDR3 DNA: TGTGCCAGGGGGGGACTAGCGGGGTGCAATGAGCAGTTCTTC
CDR3 protein: CARGGLAGCNEQFF
D gene: TRBD2
clone size: -
V gene: TRBV6-5
J gene: TRBJ2-1

CDR3 DNA: TGTGCCAGCAGCTTTGACAGGCAACACTCCTACGAGCAGTACTTC
CDR3 protein: CASSFDRQHSYEQYF
D gene: -
clone size: -
V gene: TRBV7-2
J gene: TRBJ2-7

CDR3 DNA: TGTGCCAGCTCACTGTACAGGGGACCGGTCAATCAGCCCCAGCATTTT
CDR3 protein: CASSLYRGPVNQPQHF
D gene: TRBD1
clone size: -
V gene: TRBV18
J gene: TRBJ1-5

CDR3 DNA: TGTGCCAGCTCCGGGGGGTCAACTAATGAAAAACTGTTTTTT
CDR3 protein: CASSGGSTNEKLFF
D gene: -
clone size: -
V gene: TRBV7-8
J gene: TRBJ1-4

CDR3 DNA: TGTGCCAGCAGCTTGTTCTCCTACTACGAGCAGTACTTC
CDR3 protein: CASSLFSYYEQYF
D gene: -
clone size: once
V gene: TRBV5-8
J gene: TRBJ2-7

CDR3 DNA: TGTGCCAGCAGTCCGGACAGGGGGTTTAATCAGCCCCAGCATTTT
CDR3 protein: CASSPDRGFNQPQHF
D gene: TRBD1
clone size: -
V gene: TRBV28
J gene: TRBJ1-5

CDR3 DNA: TGCGCCAGCAGCCGGGGGGCGGGAAAGGACGAGCAGTACTTC
CDR3 protein: CASSRGAGKDEQYF
D gene: -
clone size: few
V gene: TRBV5-1
J gene: TRBJ2-7

CDR3 DNA: TGTGCCATCAGTGAGATATCGGGACAGGGTTTGGAGACCCAGTACTTC
CDR3 protein: CAISEISGQGLETQYF
D gene: TRBD1
clone size: -
V gene: TRBV10-3
J gene: TRBJ2-5

CDR3 DNA: TGTGCCAGCTGGAGGGGGCCTTACGAGCAGTACTTC
CDR3 protein: CASWRGPYEQYF
D gene: -
clone size: -
V gene: TRBV6-5
J gene: TRBJ2-7

CDR3 DNA: TGTGCCAGCAGCCCGACAAGCGGTATTCAGCCCCAGCATTTT
CDR3 protein: CASSPTSGIQPQHF
D gene: -
clone size: once
V gene: TRBV7-9
J gene: TRBJ1-5

CDR3 DNA: TGTGCCAGCCGGGGTTACGGAAAACTGTTTTTT
CDR3 protein: CASRGYGKLFF
D gene: -
clone size: many
V gene: TRBV6-5
J gene: TRBJ1-4

CDR3 DNA: TGTGCCAGCAGTTCCCAGTACCTCGGACAGCCTCGCTCTGGGGCCAACGTCCTGACTTTC
CDR3 protein: CASSSQYLGQPRSGANVLTF
D gene: -
clone size: -
V gene: TRBV27
J gene: TRBJ2-6

CDR3 DNA: TGTGCCAGCAGTTTATGGGTCGTGACAGGGGGGACTAGCGGGATGGGGAACAATGAGCAGTTCTTC
CDR3 protein: CASSLWVVTGGTSGMGNNEQFF
D gene: TRBD2
clone size: -
V gene: TRBV28
J gene: TRBJ2-1

CDR3 DNA: TGCGCCAGCAGCCAAGTTGGGACTAACTACGAGCAGTACTTC
CDR3 protein: CASSQVGTNYEQYF
D gene: TRBD2
clone size: -
V gene: TRBV4-1
J gene: TRBJ2-7

CDR3 DNA: TGTGCCAGCAGCGTAACTGGGACAGACTCCTACGAGCAGTACTTC
CDR3 protein: CASSVTGTDSYEQYF
D gene: TRBD1
clone size: -
V gene: TRBV5-8
J gene: TRBJ2-7

CDR3 DNA: TGTGCCAGCAGCCAGAACAGGGGGCGCAAGGATGAGCAGTTCTTC
CDR3 protein: CASSQNRGRKDEQFF
D gene: TRBD1
clone size: -
V gene: TRBV7-2
J gene: TRBJ2-1

CDR3 DNA: TGCAGCGTTGTAGGACAGTATTACAATGAGCAGTTCTTC
CDR3 protein: CSVVGQYYNEQFF
D gene: -
clone size: -
V gene: TRBV29-1
J gene: TRBJ2-1

CDR3 DNA: TGTGCCTGGAAAAGGGGATACGAGCAGTACTTC
CDR3 protein: CAWKRGYEQYF
D gene: -
clone size: -
V gene: TRBV30
J gene: TRBJ2-7

CDR3 DNA: TGTGCCAGTAGTATACCACGACAGGGACTGGGCACTGAAGCTTTCTTT
CDR3 protein: CASSIPRQGLGTEAFF
D gene: TRBD1
clone size: -
V gene: TRBV19
J gene: TRBJ1-1

CDR3 DNA: TGTGCCAGCAGCTATCAAGGGGGTAAAGGGAATCAGCCCCAGCATTTT
CDR3 protein: CASSYQGGKGNQPQHF
D gene: -
clone size: -
V gene: TRBV5-6
J gene: TRBJ1-5

CDR3 DNA: TGTGCCTGTGGCGAGGGTACTCACTACAATGAGCAGTTCTTC
CDR3 protein: CACGEGTHYNEQFF
D gene: -
clone size: -
V gene: TRBV28
J gene: TRBJ2-1

CDR3 DNA: TGCAGCGTCGCAACTGCAACTAATGAAAAACTGTTTTTT
CDR3 protein: CSVATATNEKLFF
D gene: -
clone size: -
V gene: TRBV29-1
J gene: TRBJ1-4

CDR3 DNA: TGCAGCGTTGTCACCCTGAGGGGGCAAGGGACAGATACGCAGTATTTT
CDR3 protein: CSVVTLRGQGTDTQYF
D gene: TRBD1
clone size: -
V gene: TRBV29-1
J gene: TRBJ2-3

CDR3 DNA: TGTGCCAGCAGGGAGTATGTACGGGATGAGCAGTTCTTC
CDR3 protein: CASREYVRDEQFF
D gene: -
clone size: -
V gene: TRBV28
J gene: TRBJ2-1

CDR3 DNA: TGTGCCAGCAGTGGTAGACAGGGGGCCGGAAACACCATATATTTT
CDR3 protein: CASSGRQGAGNTIYF
D gene: TRBD1
clone size: -
V gene: TRBV2
J gene: TRBJ1-3

CDR3 DNA: TGTGCCAGCAGCCAAGATCTGGAGACCCAGTACTTC
CDR3 protein: CASSQDLETQYF
D gene: -
clone size: -
V gene: TRBV4-2
J gene: TRBJ2-5

CDR3 DNA: TGTGCCAGCAGTTCCGGGACAGGGGGCGGGATCGGGGAGCTGTTTTTT
CDR3 protein: CASSSGTGGGIGELFF
D gene: TRBD1
clone size: -
V gene: TRBV27
J gene: TRBJ2-2

CDR3 DNA: TGCGCCAGCAGCTTGGATGGGCGGACAAGCAATCAGCCCCAGCATTTT
CDR3 protein: CASSLDGRTSNQPQHF
D gene: -
clone size: -
V gene: TRBV5-1
J gene: TRBJ1-5

CDR3 DNA: TGTGCCAGCAGCTTGAAGTGGGGGGGGCGTGAGCAGTTCTTC
CDR3 protein: CASSLKWGGREQFF
D gene: -
clone size: -
V gene: TRBV5-4
J gene: TRBJ2-1

CDR3 DNA: TGTGCCAGCAGTGCCCCGGGACAGAGCAATCAGCCCCAGCATTTT
CDR3 protein: CASSAPGQSNQPQHF
D gene: TRBD1
clone size: -
V gene: TRBV6-5
J gene: TRBJ1-5

CDR3 DNA: TGTGCCAGTCCCCAAGGGACTAGCGGGTCCTACGAGCAGTACTTC
CDR3 protein: CASPQGTSGSYEQYF
D gene: TRBD2
clone size: -
V gene: TRBV28
J gene: TRBJ2-7

CDR3 DNA: TGTGCCAGCAGCCACTTGAGGGGGAAGTACAATGAGCAGTTCTTC
CDR3 protein: CASSHLRGKYNEQFF
D gene: -
clone size: -
V gene: TRBV14
J gene: TRBJ2-1

CDR3 DNA: TGTGCCAGCAGTTTTCTCGGAGGGAAAAGTGCCGAGCAGTACTTC
CDR3 protein: CASSFLGGKSAEQYF
D gene: -
clone size: -
V gene: TRBV28
J gene: TRBJ2-7

CDR3 DNA: TGTGCCAGTAGTACTCGAGGGGGAGCCTACGAGCAGTACTTC
CDR3 protein: CASSTRGGAYEQYF
D gene: -
clone size: -
V gene: TRBV19
J gene: TRBJ2-7

CDR3 DNA: TGTGCCAGCAGTACCAGGCAGATGGGTAAAGAGACCCAGTACTTC
CDR3 protein: CASSTRQMGKETQYF
D gene: -
clone size: -
V gene: TRBV25-1
J gene: TRBJ2-5

CDR3 DNA: TGTGCCAGCCGCGATCGGGACAGGGATACCGGGGAGCTGTTTTTT
CDR3 protein: CASRDRDRDTGELFF
D gene: TRBD1
clone size: -
V gene: TRBV5-5
J gene: TRBJ2-2

CDR3 DNA: TGTACCAGCAGCTTCACAGGGGTGGGGAACACTGAAGCTTTCTTT
CDR3 protein: CTSSFTGVGNTEAFF
D gene: TRBD1
clone size: -
V gene: TRBV7-2
J gene: TRBJ1-1

CDR3 DNA: TGTGCCAGCAGGTCTTTGCCTAGCGGGAGCTCCTACGAGCAGTACTTC
CDR3 protein: CASRSLPSGSSYEQYF
D gene: TRBD2
clone size: -
V gene: TRBV11-2
J gene: TRBJ2-7

CDR3 DNA: TGTGCCGTCAGGGCGACTAGCCCCGGGGAGACCCAGTACTTC
CDR3 protein: CAVRATSPGETQYF
D gene: TRBD2
clone size: -
V gene: TRBV10-3
J gene: TRBJ2-5

CDR3 DNA: TGCGCCAGCAGGGCGGACAGGGACAATCAGCCCCAGCATTTT
CDR3 protein: CASRADRDNQPQHF
D gene: TRBD1
clone size: few
V gene: TRBV5-1
J gene: TRBJ1-5

CDR3 DNA: TGTGCCAGCTCACCAAGGGGGTCGGGGGAGACCCAGTACTTC
CDR3 protein: CASSPRGSGETQYF
D gene: -
clone size: once
V gene: TRBV18
J gene: TRBJ2-5

CDR3 DNA: TGTGCCAGCAGCCCCCGGGATTTTAGAGCCCAGCATTTT
CDR3 protein: CASSPRDFRAQHF
D gene: -
clone size: -
V gene: TRBV7-6
J gene: TRBJ1-5

CDR3 DNA: TGTGCCTGGAGTTTCGGACAGGGGGTTGAAAAACTGTTTTTT
CDR3 protein: CAWSFGQGVEKLFF
D gene: TRBD1
clone size: -
V gene: TRBV30
J gene: TRBJ1-4

CDR3 DNA: TGTGCCAGCAGTTATGGGGAGAGGAAAGAGACCCAGTACTTC
CDR3 protein: CASSYGERKETQYF
D gene: -
clone size: -
V gene: TRBV6-6
J gene: TRBJ2-5

CDR3 DNA: TGTGCCAGCAGCTCCCCAGCGGGAGGGCCTGGGGCCAACGTCCTGACTTTC
CDR3 protein: CASSSPAGGPGANVLTF
D gene: TRBD2
clone size: -
V gene: TRBV7-3
J gene: TRBJ2-6

CDR3 DNA: TGTGCCAGCAGTTCCACTTTGGAGGCCTACAATGAGCAGTTCTTC
CDR3 protein: CASSSTLEAYNEQFF
D gene: -
clone size: -
V gene: TRBV6-5
J gene: TRBJ2-1

CDR3 DNA: TGCGCCAGCAGCTCCTTCTCTTTTAGCGGGAGCGGCGAGCAGTACTTC
CDR3 protein: CASSSFSFSGSGEQYF
D gene: TRBD2
clone size: -
V gene: TRBV5-1
J gene: TRBJ2-7

CDR3 DNA: TGCACCAGCAGCCACCCTAGAAAACCCCTACCCGGGGAGCTGTTTTTT
CDR3 protein: CTSSHPRKPLPGELFF
D gene: -
clone size: -
V gene: TRBV1
J gene: TRBJ2-2

CDR3 DNA: TGTGCCAGCAGCGCCCTCACAGATACGCAGTATTTT
CDR3 protein: CASSALTDTQYF
D gene: -
clone size: -
V gene: TRBV9
J gene: TRBJ2-3

CDR3 DNA: TGTGCCAGCAGCGGGAGGGCTATTGGGGCCAACGTCCTGACTTTC
CDR3 protein: CASSGRAIGANVLTF
D gene: TRBD2
clone size: -
V gene: TRBV11-2
J gene: TRBJ2-6

CDR3 DNA: TGTGCCAGCAGCTACCGACAGGGGACTAGCGGGAGGGCCCGCAATGAGCAGTTCTTC
CDR3 protein: CASSYRQGTSGRARNEQFF
D gene: TRBD2
clone size: -
V gene: TRBV5-6
J gene: TRBJ2-1

CDR3 DNA: TGCGCCAGCAGCCCCGGGACAGGGGGGAACAATGAGCAGTTCTTC
CDR3 protein: CASSPGTGGNNEQFF
D gene: TRBD1
clone size: -
V gene: TRBV4-1
J gene: TRBJ2-1

CDR3 DNA: TGTGCCTGGAGTAAGGGGTCGAATCAGCCCCAGCATTTT
CDR3 protein: CAWSKGSNQPQHF
D gene: -
clone size: -
V gene: TRBV30
J gene: TRBJ1-5

CDR3 DNA: TGTGCCTGGAGTGTACTGAAAGAAAAACTGTTTTTT
CDR3 protein: CAWSVLKEKLFF
D gene: -
clone size: medium-sized
V gene: TRBV30
J gene: TRBJ1-4

CDR3 DNA: TGTGCCAGCAGCTTAGTAGGGGGGGCGCAAAGTGGCTACACCTTC
CDR3 protein: CASSLVGGAQSGYTF
D gene: -
clone size: -
V gene: TRBV7-2
J gene: TRBJ1-2

CDR3 DNA: TGTGCCAGCAGCCAAGATAGGGGATACGAGCAGTACTTC
CDR3 protein: CASSQDRGYEQYF
D gene: -
clone size: -
V gene: TRBV4-2
J gene: TRBJ2-7

CDR3 DNA: TGTGCCAGCAGCCGGACAGGTTCGTACTACGAGCAGTACTTC
CDR3 protein: CASSRTGSYYEQYF
D gene: TRBD1
clone size: -
V gene: TRBV11-2
J gene: TRBJ2-7